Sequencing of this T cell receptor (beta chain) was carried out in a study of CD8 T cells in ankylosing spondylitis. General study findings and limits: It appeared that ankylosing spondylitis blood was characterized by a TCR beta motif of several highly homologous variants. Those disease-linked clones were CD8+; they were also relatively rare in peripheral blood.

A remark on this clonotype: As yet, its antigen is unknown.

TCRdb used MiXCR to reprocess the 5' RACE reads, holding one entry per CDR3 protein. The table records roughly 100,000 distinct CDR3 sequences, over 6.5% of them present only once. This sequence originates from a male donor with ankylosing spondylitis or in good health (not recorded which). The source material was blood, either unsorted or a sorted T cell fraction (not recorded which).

CDR3 sequence: CASSLGQGRYEQYF. CDR3 nucleotide sequence: TGTGCCAGCAGCTTGGGACAGGGGAGGTACGAGCAGTACTTC. The rearrangement uses TRBV5-6 and TRBJ2-7, with TRBD1 identical over 8 bases. Germline V gene data show CDR1 as SGHDT and CDR2 as YYEEEE. With 0 bases clipped from V and 4 bases from J, the junction kept 3 bases outside the gene matches. The CDR3 spans 14 residues.